These 17 T cell receptor beta chains were all obtained from the same sample, sequenced in a study of cytomegalovirus exposure and HLA in healthy donors. The PCR ran on 60 Vbeta and 13 Jbeta primers. TCRdb keeps only in-frame clones here, not all; method: immunoSEQ multiplex PCR. The profile shows 50,000 to 75,000 clones, roughly 83% of them singletons. What was sequenced was PBMCs. The origin of the receptors is a human donor in good health.

This chain connects TRBV28 to TRBJ2-5; the D gene is possibly TRBD2 (7 bases). Germline lookup yields CDR1 MDHEN and CDR2 SYDVKM. This CDR3 has 16 amino acids. V lost 6 bases, J lost 6 bases, and 23 bases lay in between. CDR3 in amino acids: CASRKGGGGFSKTQYF. The CDR3 DNA reads TGTGCCAGCAGGAAAGGGGGAGGGGGTTTCTCAAAGACCCAGTACTTC. Complete variable domain (other parts from reference TRBV28 and TRBJ2-5): DVKVTQSSRYLVKRTGEKVFLECVQDMDHENMFWYRQDPGLGLRLIYFSYDVKMKEKGDIPEGYSVSREKKERFSLILESASTNQTSMYLCASRKGGGGFSKTQYFGPGTRLLVL.

This sequence joins TRBV27 and TRBJ2-1, with 9 positions matching TRBD1. Germline V lookup: CDR1 MNHEY, CDR2 SMNVEV (reference sequence). With 5 bases clipped from V and 3 bases from J, the junction kept 5 bases outside the gene matches. The CDR3 extends over 15 amino acids. Written as DNA, the CDR3 is TGTGCCAGCAGTGTGGACAGGGGAGACTACAATGAGCAGTTCTTC. Translated: CASSVDRGDYNEQFF.

V usage is TRBV6-5 and J usage is TRBJ1-2, with no clear D. Trimming stripped 5 bases from V and 5 bases from J, with 15 bases between. Germline assignment: CDR1 MNHEY and CDR2 SVGAGI. This CDR3 contains 14 residues. The CDR3 DNA sequence: TGTGCCAGCAGTGCCACTCGGAGCTCTTATGGCTACACCTTC. Residues: CASSATRSSYGYTF.

V usage is TRBV28 and J usage is TRBJ2-1; the D gene is possibly TRBD2 (6 bases). V lost 5 bases and J lost 5, with 10 bases in between. Germline V gives CDR1 MDHEN, CDR2 SYDVKM. The CDR3 length is 13 residues. CDR3 nucleotide sequence: TGTGCCAGCAGTATGGGACTTAACAATGAGCAGTTCTTC. It specifies CASSMGLNNEQFF.

Comment on this clone: The germline gene is not matched at one end of the junction; a read error may be the cause. The chain has TRBV29-1 and TRBJ2-7, with D possibly being TRBD1 (5 bases). Per germline, CDR1 SQVTM and CDR2 ANQGSEA. This CDR3 has 13 amino acids. The CDR3 spells CSVEGQGSYEQHF. CDR3 in DNA: TGCAGCGTTGAAGGCCAGGGTAGCTACGAGCAGCACTTC.

This clone has just one count. This rearrangement joins TRBV2 to TRBJ2-1, with D perhaps matching TRBD2 (5 bases). CDR1 is SNHLY and CDR2 is FYNNEI in the germline V gene. The V end lost 9 bases, the J end lost 0 bases, and 9 bases lay between the germline ends. CDR3 length: 13 residues. In DNA form, the CDR3 reads TGTGCCAGAAAAGAGGGCTCCTACAATGAGCAGTTCTTC. Translating it yields CARKEGSYNEQFF.

The CDR3 nucleotides read TGCGCCAGCGGAGAATCTAGCACAGATACGCAGTATTTT. It translates to CASGESSTDTQYF. The rearrangement joins TRBV10-1 to TRBJ2-3; D gene uncertain. CDR3 length: 13 residues. The V and J ends lost 8 bases and 0 bases respectively, with 9 bases between them. The germline CDR1 and CDR2 sequences are WNHNN and SYGVQD (reference sequence).

The CDR3 DNA follows: TGCGCCAGCAGCGGGGAGGGACTAGGGGTTATGAACACTGAAGCTTTCTTT. Its translation: CASSGEGLGVMNTEAFF. The V call is TRBV5-1, the J call TRBJ1-1, with a weak D call TRBD1 (5 bases). Trimming took off 4 bases at V and 0 bases at J, with 19 bases between the two ends. CDR1 is SGHRS and CDR2 is YFSETQ in the germline V gene. This CDR3 has 17 amino acids.

The V and J genes are TRBV16 and TRBJ1-1; D ambiguous. The V and J ends lost 2 bases and 4 bases respectively, with 11 bases between them. Germline-derived CDR1 and CDR2 are KGHSY and FQNENV. This CDR3 contains 14 residues. CDR3 bases: TGTGCCAGCAGCCAAAGCTCGTCGGTCACTGAAGCTTTCTTT. This translates into CASSQSSSVTEAFF.

This clone showed up just once. The J gene is TRBJ1-4, the V gene TRBV30, with a tentative D call TRBD1 (6 bases). The CDR3 is 13 residues long. Germline CDR1 and CDR2: GTSNPN and SVGIG (reference sequence). Trimming took off 3 bases at V and 5 bases at J, with 10 bases between the two ends. CDR3: CAWSKDRNEKLFF. In DNA form, the CDR3 reads TGTGCCTGGAGCAAAGACAGGAATGAAAAACTGTTTTTT.

This clone showed up just once. The V gene is TRBV6-5, the J gene TRBJ1-3; D possibly corresponds to TRBD1 (5 bases). The germline gives CDR1 MNHEY, CDR2 SVGAGI. Trimming stripped 0 bases from V and 4 bases from J, with 10 bases between. The CDR3 is 15 amino acids. The CDR3 region is CASSYSRGSGNTIYF. CDR3 nucleotides: TGTGCCAGCAGTTACTCTAGGGGCTCGGGAAACACCATATATTTT.

The rearrangement links TRBV10-1 to TRBJ2-1, with a weak D call TRBD2 (6 bases). This CDR3 region has 17 residues. The V gene lost 0 bases and the J gene lost 2 bases, with 14 bases spanning the gap. Germline V gene data show CDR1 as WNHNN and CDR2 as SYGVQD (reference sequence). CDR3 coding DNA: TGCGCCAGCAGTGAGTCTGTTATGGCGGGACCCTACAATGAGCAGTTCTTC. Its translation: CASSESVMAGPYNEQFF.

This clone was recorded only once. This chain links TRBV30 with TRBJ2-3; the match to TRBD2 covers 8 bases. Germline V CDR1 and CDR2: GTSNPN, SVGIG (reference sequence). This CDR3 is built from 14 residues. The V and J ends lost 0 bases and 3 bases, in that order; junction bases with no gene match: 2. The CDR3 DNA follows: TGTGCCTGGAGTGTCTCTAGCGGGACAGATACGCAGTATTTT. Its translation is CAWSVSSGTDTQYF.

The CDR3 DNA follows: TGTGCCAGCAGTGAAGTGGATCGGGGTGGCTACACCTTC. Amino acids: CASSEVDRGGYTF. The V and J genes are TRBV6-1 and TRBJ1-2; no reliable D call. V was pared by 1 base and J by 7 bases, with 10 bases between. This CDR3 contains 13 residues. The germline CDR1 and CDR2 sequences are MNHNS and SASEGT.

The chain carries TRBV4-3 and TRBJ1-1, with a tentative D call TRBD1 (5 bases). There are 14 residues in the CDR3. Trimming cost V 0 bases and J 9 bases, with 14 bases left between them. Germline V gives CDR1 LGHNA, CDR2 YSLEER. In DNA form, the CDR3 reads TGCGCCAGCAGCCAAGATCAGGGAACAACTAAAGCTTTCTTT. Translated, it gives CASSQDQGTTKAFF.

The gene calls are TRBV15 and TRBJ2-7, with D possibly matching TRBD1 (6 bases). The CDR3 loop spans 14 amino acids. Looked up from germline, CDR1 is LNHNV and CDR2 is YYDKDF (reference sequence). V was trimmed by 4 bases and J by 3 bases, leaving 13 bases between them. The CDR3, as DNA: TGTGCCACCAGCATAGGGGACACGTACTACGAGCAGTACTTC. Protein product: CATSIGDTYYEQYF.

This clone appeared once. The V and J genes are TRBV7-2 and TRBJ1-1; maybe TRBD1 (6 bases). CDR3 length equals 14 residues. Germline V gene sequence: CDR1 SGHTA, CDR2 FQGNSA. The V end lost 3 bases, the J end lost 0 bases, and 8 bases lay between the germline ends. CDR3 sequence: CASSLTGMNTEAFF. CDR3 bases: TGTGCCAGCAGCTTGACAGGCATGAACACTGAAGCTTTCTTT.